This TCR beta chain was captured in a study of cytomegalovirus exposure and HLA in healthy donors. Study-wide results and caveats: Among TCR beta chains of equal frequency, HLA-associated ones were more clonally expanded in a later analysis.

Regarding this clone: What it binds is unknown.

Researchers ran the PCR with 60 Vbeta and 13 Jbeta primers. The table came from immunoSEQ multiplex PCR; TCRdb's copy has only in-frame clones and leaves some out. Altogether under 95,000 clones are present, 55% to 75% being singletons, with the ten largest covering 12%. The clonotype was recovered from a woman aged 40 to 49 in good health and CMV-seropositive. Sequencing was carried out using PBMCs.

The CDR3, as DNA: TGTGCCAGCAGCGTAGGGGGACAGGCGGGCGAAAAACTGTTTTTT. This translates into CASSVGGQAGEKLFF. V usage is TRBV9 and J usage is TRBJ1-4; 8 nucleotides align to TRBD1. The germline V gene has CDR1 SGDLS and CDR2 YYNGEE. Trimming at V came to 0 bases and at J to 8 bases, leaving 6 bases not matched to a gene. CDR3 size: 15 residues.